This entry lists 23 T cell receptor beta chains sequenced from one sample in a study of T cells after yellow fever vaccination. TCRdb itself ran the 5' RACE reads through MiXCR, one entry per CDR3 protein. The sample lists 50,000 to 60,000 distinct CDR3 sequences; 5% to 8.5% were seen once. The input for sequencing was CD8+ T cells not binding an NS4B(214-222) dextramer, sorted from PBMCs, taken roughly 46 days after the first yellow fever vaccination. These receptors originate from a man aged 18 to 30 who received the YFV17D yellow fever vaccine.

This clonotype was found many times. This chain uses TRBV7-9 with TRBJ2-7; 11 bases are a match to TRBD1. Losses at the gene ends were 1 base for V and 5 bases for J; bases not matched to a gene: 7. CDR1 SEHNR and CDR2 FQNEAQ come from the germline V gene (reference sequence). The CDR3 has 16 amino acids. CDR3 sequence: CASSLEGDRGTHEQYF. The CDR3 nucleotides are TGTGCCAGCAGCTTAGAGGGGGACAGGGGGACCCACGAGCAGTACTTC.

This clonotype was recorded only once. The chain links TRBV27 to TRBJ1-6, with 7 bases that match TRBD1. The CDR3 is made up of 13 amino acids. The V and J ends lost 6 bases and 8 bases, in that order; junction bases with no gene match: 4. Germline V gene lookup returns CDR1 MNHEY and CDR2 SMNVEV (reference sequence). CDR3: CASRVTGDSPLHF. The CDR3 DNA follows: TGTGCCAGCAGGGTCACAGGGGATTCACCCCTCCACTTT.

This clonotype was recorded many times. This CDR3 is CASSRSRTASSDTQYF. The CDR3 DNA reads TGTGCCAGCAGTCGTAGTCGGACAGCTAGTTCAGATACGCAGTATTTT. The gene calls are TRBV12-3 or TRBV12-4 and TRBJ2-3, with a possible D match to TRBD1 (6 bases). The CDR3 totals 16 residues. V was pared by 5 bases and J by 4 bases, with 19 bases between.

About this clonotype: This may come from a read error, since a much larger clone is one base off. V and J are TRBV25-1 and TRBJ2-1; D uncertain. Germline V gives CDR1 MGHDK, CDR2 SYGVNS. V was clipped by 8 bases and J by 8 bases, with 16 bases between them. The CDR3 sequence is 13 residues long. DNA of the CDR3: TGTGCCAGCCGTGGCCCAGGATTTTATGAGCAGTTCTTC. Its protein is CASRGPGFYEQFF.

This clonotype was detected only a few times. This chain joins TRBV4-1 and TRBJ2-7; D uncertain. V shed 0 bases and J shed 7 bases, with 16 bases lying between them. Germline-derived CDR1 and CDR2 are MGHRA and YSYEKL. This CDR3 region has 15 residues. The CDR3 nucleotides are TGCGCCAGCAGCCAAGATCTCGGAAGAGCAAGTGAGCAGTACTTC. It codes for CASSQDLGRASEQYF.

The V gene is TRBV12-3 or TRBV12-4, the J gene TRBJ1-5, with 8 bases fitting TRBD1. The CDR3 has 13 amino acids. The trim removed 4 bases at V and 7 bases at J, leaving 3 bases unmatched. This CDR3 is CASSSTGVQPQHF. In DNA, the CDR3 is TGTGCCAGCAGTTCGACAGGGGTCCAGCCCCAGCATTTT.

This sequence joins TRBV2 and TRBJ2-5; the match to TRBD1 covers 8 bases. In germline, CDR1 is SNHLY, CDR2 FYNNEI. The CDR3 sequence is 14 residues long. V lost 7 bases and J lost 5; bases outside the gene matches: 9. As DNA, the CDR3 is TGTGCCAGCAACCCCCCAGGGGGCGCGGAGACCCAGTACTTC. Translating gives CASNPPGGAETQYF.

This clonotype has only a few counts. The genes are TRBV29-1 and TRBJ2-1; D unresolved. The CDR3 is made up of 13 amino acids. Trimming removed 3 bases at V and 5 bases at J, with 11 bases between. Germline V gene data show CDR1 as SQVTM and CDR2 as ANQGSEA. The chain's CDR3 is CSVEAAMDNEQFF. The CDR3 nucleotides read TGCAGCGTTGAGGCGGCAATGGACAATGAGCAGTTCTTC.

This clonotype was detected a few times. J is TRBJ1-1 and V is TRBV29-1; tentatively, D is TRBD1 (6 bases). V lost 8 bases and J 8 bases, leaving 21 bases between the germline ends. The CDR3 sequence is 13 residues long. Looked up from germline, CDR1 is SQVTM and CDR2 is ANQGSEA. CDR3 amino acids: CSPTVAGAGEAFF. The CDR3 DNA is TGCAGCCCCACCGTTGCGGGGGCCGGGGAAGCTTTCTTT. Looking up the rest from reference TRBV29-1 and TRBJ1-1 gives the full variable domain: SAVISQKPSRDICQRGTSLTIQCQVDSQVTMMFWYRQQPGQSLTLIATANQGSEATYESGFVIDKFPISRPNLTFSTLTVSNMSPEDSSIYLCSPTVAGAGEAFFGQGTRLTVV.

This clonotype was recorded a few times. The chain employs TRBV6-5 and TRBJ2-7, with 10 bases identical to TRBD2. With 2 bases clipped from V and 4 bases from J, the junction kept 8 bases outside the gene matches. CDR3 length equals 16 residues. Germline V lookup: CDR1 MNHEY, CDR2 SVGAGI. As DNA, the CDR3 is TGTGCCAGCAGTTACAACAGCGGGGGGGCGATTTACGAGCAGTACTTC. Protein product: CASSYNSGGAIYEQYF.

The genes are TRBV5-1 and TRBJ1-3; D may be TRBD1 (6 bases). CDR1 is SGHRS and CDR2 is YFSETQ in the germline V gene. The V end was cut by 4 bases, the J end by 4 bases, with 12 bases between. The CDR3 covers 14 residues. CDR3 residues: CASSPDRIGNTIYF. In nucleotides, the CDR3 is TGCGCCAGCAGCCCAGACAGGATCGGAAACACCATATATTTT.

This clonotype appeared a few times. The V call is TRBV19, the J call TRBJ2-2, with D tentatively TRBD1 (6 bases). The CDR3 length is 16 residues. V was cut by 3 bases and J by 1 base, with 12 bases left in between. Per the germline V gene, CDR1 is LNHDA and CDR2 is SQIVND (reference sequence). DNA for the CDR3: TGTGCCAGTAGTATTCCCTCGACAGGGAACACCGGGGAGCTGTTTTTT. This codes for CASSIPSTGNTGELFF. The entire variable domain, with the rest obtained from reference TRBV19 and TRBJ2-2, is as follows: DGGITQSPKYLFRKEGQNVTLSCEQNLNHDAMYWYRQDPGQGLRLIYYSQIVNDFQKGDIAEGYSVSREKKESFPLTVTSAQKNPTAFYLCASSIPSTGNTGELFFGEGSRLTVL.

This clonotype came up a few times. The V call is TRBV11-2, the J call TRBJ1-6, with 7 nucleotides matching TRBD1. Germline-derived CDR1 and CDR2 are SGHAT and FQNNGV. CDR3 length: 15 amino acids. The trim removed 4 bases at V and 7 bases at J, leaving 7 bases unmatched. For the CDR3, the DNA is TGTGCCAGCAGCTCCATGGTGGACAGGAATTCACCCCTCCACTTT. This encodes CASSSMVDRNSPLHF.

The chain employs TRBV5-6 and TRBJ1-1; D gene uncertain. This CDR3 region has 11 residues. From germline, CDR1 is SGHDT and CDR2 YYEEEE. Trimming removed 7 bases at V and 4 bases at J, with 8 bases between. The CDR3 spells CASGLATEAFF. The CDR3 DNA reads as TGTGCCAGCGGACTGGCCACTGAAGCTTTCTTT.

In its sample, this clonotype was seen many times. J is TRBJ2-3 and V is TRBV29-1, with D perhaps TRBD1 (5 bases). This CDR3 has 11 amino acids. The germline gives CDR1 SQVTM, CDR2 ANQGSEA. Trimming stripped 8 bases from V and 8 bases from J, with 14 bases between. The CDR3 sequence: CSLQTDGTQYF. The CDR3 region has the DNA TGCAGCTTACAGACAGATGGTACGCAGTATTTT.

There are many counts of this clonotype. The chain links TRBV12-3 or TRBV12-4 to TRBJ2-5, with D possibly TRBD2 on 6 matching bases. Trimming took 6 bases from V and 7 from J, leaving 18 bases between them. CDR3 length: 14 residues. CDR3 amino acids: CASSDVWGEGTQYF. In DNA, the CDR3 is TGTGCCAGCAGCGACGTATGGGGGGAAGGGACCCAGTACTTC.

Many counts were recorded for this clonotype. The chain carries TRBV5-1 and TRBJ2-4; 10 nucleotides line up with TRBD1. This CDR3 comprises 16 residues. Germline values: CDR1 SGHRS, CDR2 YFSETQ. V trimming: 5 bases; J trimming: 1 base; junction bases outside the gene matches: 6. The CDR3 DNA reads TGCGCCAGCAGTCGGGGGACAGGGGAGGCCAAAAACATTCAGTACTTC. Translated, it gives CASSRGTGEAKNIQYF.

The chain is built from TRBV13 and TRBJ1-2; possible D gene TRBD1, 6 bases. V was trimmed by 5 bases and J by 3 bases, leaving 19 bases between them. CDR1 is PRHDT, CDR2 FYEKMQ, per germline (reference sequence). The CDR3 runs to 16 residues. CDR3 sequence reads: CASSVRGTPRDYGYTF. CDR3 in DNA: TGTGCCAGCAGCGTTCGGGGGACACCCAGAGACTATGGCTACACCTTC.

Worth noting for this clonotype: This clone may be a read error of a much larger clone one base away. This chain joins TRBV11-2 and TRBJ2-2; D gene uncertain. The CDR3 contains 15 residues. Germline assignment: CDR1 SGHAT and CDR2 FQNNGV. The CDR3 DNA follows: TGTGCCAGCAGCTTCCGCGCGGATAACATCGGGGAGCTGTTTTTT. Translating gives CASSFRADNIGELFF.

This clonotype was recorded at least ten times. The chain links TRBV4-1 to TRBJ2-1, with 9 bases fitting TRBD2. The CDR3 runs 14 residues. V was pared by 7 bases and J by 7 bases, with 8 bases of the junction left unmatched. CDR1 is MGHRA and CDR2 is YSYEKL in the germline V gene. CDR3 sequence: CASTAGGKVNEQFF. CDR3 sequence (DNA): TGCGCCAGCACAGCGGGGGGCAAAGTTAATGAGCAGTTCTTC.

Note on this clonotype: This may come from a read error, since a much larger clone is one base off. V usage is TRBV12-3 or TRBV12-4 and J usage is TRBJ2-1, with 10 bases identical to TRBD1. This CDR3 is 14 amino acids long. The CDR3 coding sequence is TGTGCCGGCAGTCCCGGGACAGGGGTCAATGAGCAGTTCTTC. Translation gives CAGSPGTGVNEQFF.

By frequency in the sample, this clonotype is medium-sized. J is TRBJ1-5 and V is TRBV7-9; D is uncertain. CDR1 is SEHNR, CDR2 FQNEAQ, per germline (reference sequence). Between the trimmed V and J ends, which lost 5 bases and 0 bases, there was a span of 17 bases. The CDR3 has 17 amino acids. CDR3 in amino acids: CASSRYEGGYSNQPQHF. The DNA for the CDR3 is TGTGCCAGCAGCCGTTACGAGGGCGGTTATAGCAATCAGCCCCAGCATTTT.

This clonotype was recorded a few times. The chain links TRBV11-2 to TRBJ2-1; TRBD1 matches at 7 bases. CDR1 and CDR2 from the germline V gene are SGHAT and FQNNGV. The CDR3 is 19 amino acids. The ends lost 5 bases at V and 0 bases at J; junction bases unmatched: 16. CDR3 coding DNA: TGTGCCAGCAGCCGCAAAGGGGGCGCGCAGATAAGCTCCTACAATGAGCAGTTCTTC. This gives the protein CASSRKGGAQISSYNEQFF.